The TCR beta chain under discussion was sequenced for a study of blood T cell repertoires in COVID-19 (dated by TCRdb to about 2020). About the study as a whole: Samples from collaborators originated in the United States, Italy and Spain and spanned both the acute and convalescent phases of COVID-19. The material from the prospective study consisted of cDNA or gDNA derived from T cells, B-cell-depleted T cells, or PBMCs. The dataset comprised deeply sampled blood TCRbeta repertoires from subjects exposed to, actively infected with, or recovered from COVID-19. The repertoires were released in a freely available public database intended as a resource for research on the immune response to SARS-CoV-2. The samples were drawn from two sources: the first 160 participants of the ongoing ImmuneRACE study, and 950 to 1,500 subjects contributed by 6 global collaborators. Sample metadata almost always included a de-identified subject ID, COVID-19 status, age in years and sex. Where available, HLA class I and class II types were taken from metadata supplied by the sample provider and were not determined by assay-based typing. General conclusions and limits of the study: How much clinical and demographic metadata was included differed by source and by participant, and the metadata was provided uncurated.

TCRbeta CDR3 regions were amplified from genomic DNA by means of the immunoSEQ Assay, a bias-controlled multiplex PCR. For the original study's pipeline: The number of nucleated cells in each sample was estimated by amplification of reference gene primers within the assay. Sequence reads were collapsed and filtered to measure the absolute abundance of every unique TCRbeta CDR3 rearrangement. For each sample, productive Simpson clonality was calculated as the square root of Simpson's diversity index over productive rearrangements. TCRdb took over this immuneACCESS table, retaining in-frame rearrangements with V and J assigned. Such tables are incomplete; in checked studies, under half of the missing clones stem from an unresolved V gene, and the remainder is unexplained. The V and J calls and clone size are taken from that table; D and trimming were inferred from the DNA. The sample table shows about 180,000 clones, and 80% are seen once. The top ten hold 13% to 15% of the sample.

From its cysteine to its phenylalanine, the CDR3 spans 20 amino acids. Here the CDR3 DNA is all that survives: 60 bases in frame from base 1. V is cut back by 2 bases and J by 4 bases, with 14 bases in the junction unmatched. For CDR1 and CDR2, the germline V gene (reference sequence) lists MNHEY and SMNVEV. With regard to this clone: What this receptor recognizes is not known. The sample holds no much larger clone one base away, and base qualities are not on file.

Participants in the prospective study were enrolled through a virtual design, were aged about 18 to 100 years, and lived in about two dozen United States geographic areas. To assign participants to cohorts, the prospective study relied on clinical history that participants themselves reported in a screening survey and a study questionnaire. Exposed participants had been in contact with someone with a PCR-confirmed or clinician-diagnosed COVID-19 case within 2 weeks of study entry. In the prospective study, mobile phlebotomists collected whole blood, serum and a nasopharyngeal or oropharyngeal swab from each participant. Participants in the prospective study had the option to provide additional blood draws and questionnaires over a roughly 2-month period. Before DNA extraction, prospective study blood samples were shipped either frozen or at room temperature.

The sequence came from a man aged 60 to 75 who had been exposed to COVID-19. Sequencing was done on a sample of PBMCs or T cells enriched from blood (not recorded which). The receptor chain draws on TRBV27 and TRBJ2-7, and 16 junction bases match TRBD2. Here the CDR3 is given as CASSLRRPGTSGRAGYEQYF. The DNA sequence reads TGTGCCAGCAGTTTACGACGTCCCGGGACTAGCGGGAGGGCCGGGTACGAGCAGTACTTC.